These 25 T cell receptor beta chains were all obtained from the same sample, sequenced in a study of T cells in Graves' hyperthyroidism and ophthalmopathy. TCR beta CDR3 sequences were amplified from RNA transcripts. TCR CDR3 regions were first amplified by RT-PCR with HTBI primers. TCRdb reprocessed the multiplex PCR reads via MiXCR and lists one record per CDR3 protein. The sample holds 700,000 to 950,000 distinct CDR3 sequences; over 35% are singletons and the top ten take around 30%. The sample was blood. The origin of the receptors is a woman in her forties with Graves' hyperthyroidism.

The chain uses TRBV19 and TRBJ1-2; a weak D match, TRBD1 (6 bases). Germline lookup yields CDR1 LNHDA and CDR2 SQIVND (reference sequence). V lost 6 bases and J lost 2, with 13 bases in between. The CDR3 spans 14 residues. The DNA of the CDR3 is TGTGCCAGTAGCCCGGACAGCCTGAACTATGGCTACACCTTC. Translated: CASSPDSLNYGYTF.

This clonotype has more than one count but fewer than ten. The rearrangement uses TRBV5-8 and TRBJ1-1; 12 nucleotides agree with TRBD1. V lost 4 bases, J lost 6 bases, and 7 bases stayed unmatched. Per germline, CDR1 SGHTS and CDR2 YDEGEE. The CDR3 has 15 amino acids. CDR3 residues: CASSPTGQGAAEAFF. The CDR3 bases are TGTGCCAGCAGCCCGACGGGACAGGGGGCTGCTGAAGCTTTCTTT.

J is TRBJ1-1 and V is TRBV10-1, with D possibly being TRBD1 (5 bases). The CDR3 contains 14 residues. Deletions cut 4 bases from V and 1 base from J, with 10 bases between. Germline V lookup: CDR1 WNHNN, CDR2 SYGVQD (reference sequence). The CDR3 protein is CASSGGRRNTEAFF. CDR3 sequence (DNA): TGCGCCAGCAGTGGGGGACGGAGGAACACTGAAGCTTTCTTT.

This chain's CDR3 is CASSTDLISEMNTEAFF. The CDR3 DNA is TGTGCCAGTAGTACCGACCTGATAAGCGAAATGAACACTGAAGCTTTCTTT. The V call is TRBV19, the J call TRBJ1-1; D is uncertain. The CDR3 has 17 residues. Germline lookup yields CDR1 LNHDA and CDR2 SQIVND (reference sequence). Trimming removed 4 bases at V and 0 bases at J, with 18 bases between.

This clonotype appeared many times. Given a much more abundant clone one base away, this may be a read error. The chain joins TRBV29-1 to TRBJ1-1, with D unresolved. Germline V gives CDR1 SQVTM, CDR2 ANQGSEA. This CDR3 comprises 13 residues. CDR3 amino acids: CSVEDVGNTGAFF. Written as DNA, the CDR3 is TGCAGCGTTGAAGATGTAGGGAACACTGGAGCTTTCTTT.

This clonotype was seen just once. V usage is TRBV7-6 and J usage is TRBJ1-5, with 10 bases identical to TRBD1. Germline-derived CDR1 and CDR2 are SGHVS and FNYEAQ. The CDR3 extends over 15 amino acids. V dropped 3 bases and J dropped 7; count of bases not matched to a gene: 6. The CDR3, as DNA: TGTGCCAGCAGCTTCCAGACAGGGGGCGGCCAGCCCCAGCATTTT. It specifies CASSFQTGGGQPQHF.

This chain links TRBV20-1 with TRBJ1-6; D might be TRBD1 (6 bases). The germline CDR1 and CDR2 sequences are DFQATT and SNEGSKA (reference sequence). The CDR3 is 14 residues long. V was cut by 2 bases and J by 13 bases, with 18 bases left in between. Here the CDR3 DNA reads TGCAGTGCTAGACAAACAGGGCTCCATCAGCCCCTCCACTTT. This encodes CSARQTGLHQPLHF.

At least ten counts were recorded for this clonotype. The V call is TRBV9, the J call TRBJ1-4, with D possibly TRBD1 on 5 matching bases. Trimming removed 3 bases from V and 14 bases from J, with 20 bases in between. The length of the CDR3 is 14 residues. Germline V gene lookup returns CDR1 SGDLS and CDR2 YYNGEE. CDR3 sequence reads: CASSARGGAGGLFF. The DNA of the CDR3 is TGTGCCAGCAGCGCACGGGGAGGGGCCGGGGGTCTGTTTTTT.

The sample holds many counts of this clonotype. The V and J genes are TRBV13 and TRBJ1-2; TRBD1 is a possible D gene (5 bases). Germline loops: CDR1 PRHDT, CDR2 FYEKMQ (reference sequence). Trimming pared 0 bases from V and 3 bases from J, leaving 11 bases between. CDR3 length: 15 residues. The CDR3 nucleotides read TGTGCCAGCAGCTTAGGCCCCGGGGCCCACTATGGCTACACCTTC. Translated: CASSLGPGAHYGYTF.

The sample holds a few counts of this clonotype. V usage is TRBV12-3 or TRBV12-4 and J usage is TRBJ2-5, with TRBD1 matching over 8 bases. This CDR3 contains 16 residues. V shed 4 bases, J shed 5 bases, and the junction held 12 bases outside the gene matches. In DNA, the CDR3 is TGTGCCAGCAGTTCATCAAGCTCAGGGGGCCGGGAGACCCAGTACTTC. It is translated as CASSSSSSGGRETQYF.

This clonotype has only a few counts. This chain joins TRBV4-1 and TRBJ1-3, with D perhaps TRBD1 (5 bases). Trimming left V 3 bases short and J 3 bases short, with 9 bases between. The germline CDR1 and CDR2 sequences are MGHRA and YSYEKL. The CDR3 is 14 amino acids. CDR3 nucleotides: TGCGCCAGCAGCCAGGGGCTTGGTGGAAACACCATATATTTT. It specifies CASSQGLGGNTIYF.

This clonotype was observed a few times. The CDR3 sequence: CAISESRSIRDGYTF. CDR3 bases: TGTGCCATCAGTGAGTCGAGATCAATACGAGATGGCTACACCTTC. The chain employs TRBV10-3 and TRBJ1-2, with no clear D. Germline values: CDR1 ENHRY, CDR2 SYGVKD. Trimming pared 0 bases from V and 6 bases from J, leaving 14 bases between. This CDR3 is 15 amino acids long.

The chain recombines TRBV29-1 with TRBJ1-1; TRBD1 agrees at 7 bases. After removal of 5 bases from V and 0 bases from J, the junction contained 6 bases not matched to a gene. In germline, CDR1 is SQVTM, CDR2 ANQGSEA. The CDR3 totals 14 residues. In DNA form, the CDR3 reads TGCAGCGTTTGGGACAGACGCATGAACACTGAAGCTTTCTTT. Translated: CSVWDRRMNTEAFF.

The chain carries TRBV10-3 and TRBJ2-7; 8 nucleotides line up with TRBD2. V dropped 6 bases and J dropped 7; count of bases not matched to a gene: 17. The germline gives CDR1 ENHRY, CDR2 SYGVKD. The CDR3 contains 16 residues. CDR3 sequence (DNA): TGTGCCATCAGGGACGAACTAGCGGATCCTTTTCGTGAGCAGTACTTC. This sequence encodes CAIRDELADPFREQYF.

This clonotype was detected many times. The CDR3, as DNA: TGTGCCAGCAGCCGGGGACAGAGCTACTACGAGCAGTACTTC. Amino acids: CASSRGQSYYEQYF. The genes are TRBV7-2 and TRBJ2-7; TRBD1 matches 7 bases. Per germline, CDR1 SGHTA and CDR2 FQGNSA. V lost 5 bases to trimming and J lost 3 bases; unmatched junction nucleotides: 7. This CDR3 region has 14 residues. Complete variable domain (other parts from reference TRBV7-2 and TRBJ2-7): GAGVSQSPSNKVTEKGKDVELRCDPISGHTALYWYRQSLGQGLEFLIYFQGNSAPDKSGLPSDRFSAERTGGSVSTLTIQRTQQEDSAVYLCASSRGQSYYEQYFGPGTRLTVT.

This rearrangement joins TRBV7-8 to TRBJ1-5; 10 nucleotides match TRBD1. There are 16 residues in the CDR3. J gave up 7 bases and V 1 base, and 7 bases lay outside the gene matches. Germline V gives CDR1 SGHVS, CDR2 FQNEAQ. CDR3 in amino acids: CASSLEDRGSRQPQHF. DNA of the CDR3: TGTGCCAGCAGCTTAGAGGACAGGGGGTCAAGGCAGCCCCAGCATTTT.

This clonotype was seen at least ten times. V usage is TRBV2 and J usage is TRBJ1-3; D gene ambiguous. CDR1 is SNHLY, CDR2 FYNNEI, per germline. This CDR3 has 14 amino acids. Trimming removed 7 bases from V and 0 bases from J, with 10 bases in between. In nucleotides, the CDR3 is TGTGCCAGCAAATGGCAGGACTCTGGAAACACCATATATTTT. Protein product: CASKWQDSGNTIYF.

The V call is TRBV6-1, the J call TRBJ1-3, with D maybe TRBD1 (5 bases). The CDR3 extends over 12 amino acids. V shed 8 bases and J shed 2 bases, with 7 bases lying between them. CDR1 and CDR2 from the germline V gene are MNHNS and SASEGT. CDR3 DNA sequence: TGTGCCAGCTGGGGGGCTGGAAACACCATATATTTT. Translating it yields CASWGAGNTIYF.

This clonotype was seen more than once but under ten times. The chain recombines TRBV6-6 with TRBJ2-6, with D possibly matching TRBD2 (6 bases). Germline assignment: CDR1 MNHNY and CDR2 SVGAGI (reference sequence). The germline V and J ends were trimmed by 7 bases and 0 bases, with 10 bases remaining between them. The CDR3 loop spans 15 amino acids. The CDR3 sequence: CASTRESSGANVLTF. Here the CDR3 DNA reads TGTGCCAGCACTCGGGAGAGCTCTGGGGCCAACGTCCTGACTTTC.

The rearrangement links TRBV12-3 or TRBV12-4 to TRBJ2-5; D call uncertain. Trimming stripped 0 bases from V and 5 bases from J, with 10 bases between. The CDR3 is 14 residues long. The CDR3 DNA follows: TGTGCCAGCAGTTTAGCGACGGCTAGGGAGACCCAGTACTTC. The encoded protein is CASSLATARETQYF.

This clonotype was picked up many times. The gene calls are TRBV12-3 or TRBV12-4 and TRBJ1-1; 7 nucleotides line up with TRBD1. J lost 0 bases, V lost 6 bases, and 4 bases had no gene match. The CDR3 spans 14 residues. CDR3 in amino acids: CASRPQGMNTEAFF. DNA for the CDR3: TGTGCCAGCAGACCACAGGGGATGAACACTGAAGCTTTCTTT.

This clonotype was counted a single time. An end of the junction does not agree with germline; a read error may underlie this. CDR3 protein: CAGSFWGQREAFF. The CDR3 DNA is TGTGCCGGCAGCTTTTGGGGACAGCGGGAAGCTTTCTTT. The J gene is TRBJ1-1, the V gene TRBV7-9; 7 positions agree with TRBD1. This CDR3 spans 13 amino acids. Germline V gene data show CDR1 as SEHNR and CDR2 as FQNEAQ (reference sequence).

The CDR3 loop reads CASSLVGIGELFF. CDR3 bases: TGTGCCAGCAGCTTAGTGGGGATCGGGGAGCTGTTTTTT. This rearrangement joins TRBV7-9 to TRBJ2-2; D unresolved. The V gene's germline CDR1 is SEHNR and CDR2 FQNEAQ (reference sequence). Deletions cut 1 base from V and 7 bases from J, with 7 bases between. The CDR3 has 13 amino acids.

This clonotype has a handful of counts. The chain is built from TRBV12-3 or TRBV12-4 and TRBJ1-4; no definite D call. The CDR3 contains 13 residues. V lost 4 bases to trimming and J lost 10 bases, with 13 bases between them. CDR3 bases: TGTGCCAGCAGTTACTCATCCGGACGAAAACTGTTTTTT. Its translation: CASSYSSGRKLFF.

Only a few counts were recorded for this clonotype. The V gene is TRBV6-6, the J gene TRBJ1-2; D is perhaps TRBD1 (6 bases). The CDR3 has 14 residues. The germline V gene has CDR1 MNHNY and CDR2 SVGAGI (reference sequence). V lost 0 bases, J lost 9 bases, and 14 bases lay in between. The CDR3 nucleotides read TGTGCCAGCAGTTACTCGACGGGGGGACACCGCTACACCTTC. Translating gives CASSYSTGGHRYTF.